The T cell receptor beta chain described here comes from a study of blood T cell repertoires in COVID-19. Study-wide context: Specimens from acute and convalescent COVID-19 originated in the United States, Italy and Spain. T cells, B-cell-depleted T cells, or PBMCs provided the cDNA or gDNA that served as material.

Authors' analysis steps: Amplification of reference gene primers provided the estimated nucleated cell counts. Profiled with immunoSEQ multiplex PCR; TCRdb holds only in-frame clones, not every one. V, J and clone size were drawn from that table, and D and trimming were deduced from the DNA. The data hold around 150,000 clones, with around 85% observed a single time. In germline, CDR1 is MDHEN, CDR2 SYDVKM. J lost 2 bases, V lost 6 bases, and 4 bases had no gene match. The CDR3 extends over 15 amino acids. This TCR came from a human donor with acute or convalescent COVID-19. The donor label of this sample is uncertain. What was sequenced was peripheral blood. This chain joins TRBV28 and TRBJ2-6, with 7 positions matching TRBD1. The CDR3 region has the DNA TGTGCCAGCAGGCCGCAGGGGGCTGGGGCCAACGTCCTGACTTTC. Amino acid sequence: CASRPQGAGANVLTF.